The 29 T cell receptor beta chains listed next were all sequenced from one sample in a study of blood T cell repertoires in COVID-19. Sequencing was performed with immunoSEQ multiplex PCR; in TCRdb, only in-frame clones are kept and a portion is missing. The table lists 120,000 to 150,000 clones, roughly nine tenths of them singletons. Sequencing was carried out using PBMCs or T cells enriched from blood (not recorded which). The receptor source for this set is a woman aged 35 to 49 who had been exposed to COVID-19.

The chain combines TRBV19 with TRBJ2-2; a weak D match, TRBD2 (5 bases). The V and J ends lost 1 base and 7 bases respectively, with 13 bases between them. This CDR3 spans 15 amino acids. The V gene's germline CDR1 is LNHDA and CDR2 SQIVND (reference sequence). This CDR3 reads CASSIGVELGGELFF. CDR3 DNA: TGTGCCAGTAGTATAGGTGTGGAACTAGGCGGGGAGCTGTTTTTT.

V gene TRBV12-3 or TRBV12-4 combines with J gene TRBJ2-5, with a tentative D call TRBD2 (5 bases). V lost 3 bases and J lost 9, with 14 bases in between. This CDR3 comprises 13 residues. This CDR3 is CASSFGERAAQYF. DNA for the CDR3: TGTGCCAGCAGTTTCGGGGAGAGGGCGGCCCAGTACTTC.

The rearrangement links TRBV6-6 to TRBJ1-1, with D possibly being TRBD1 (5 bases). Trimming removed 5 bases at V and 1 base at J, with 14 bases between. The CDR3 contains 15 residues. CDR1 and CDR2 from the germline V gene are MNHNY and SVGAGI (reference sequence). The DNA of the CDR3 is TGTGCCAGCAGTACAGGACAAGGTTCGAACACTGAAGCTTTCTTT. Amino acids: CASSTGQGSNTEAFF.

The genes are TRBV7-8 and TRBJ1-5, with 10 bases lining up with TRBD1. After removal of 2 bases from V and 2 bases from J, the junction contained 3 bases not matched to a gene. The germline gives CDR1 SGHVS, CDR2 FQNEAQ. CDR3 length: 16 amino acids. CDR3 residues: CASSLSTGGGNQPQHF. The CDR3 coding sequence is TGTGCCAGCAGCTTATCGACAGGGGGCGGCAATCAGCCCCAGCATTTT.

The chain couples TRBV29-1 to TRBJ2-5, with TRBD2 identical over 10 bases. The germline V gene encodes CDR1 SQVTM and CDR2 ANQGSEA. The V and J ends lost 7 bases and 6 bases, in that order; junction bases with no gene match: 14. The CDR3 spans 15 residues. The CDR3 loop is CSAEAGGARAKTQYF. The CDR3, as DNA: TGCAGCGCAGAAGCGGGAGGGGCGAGGGCGAAGACCCAGTACTTC.

This chain's CDR3 is CAIKAREGQPQHF. The CDR3 DNA is TGTGCCATCAAGGCCAGGGAAGGGCAGCCCCAGCATTTT. This chain uses TRBV10-3 with TRBJ1-5; the D gene is possibly TRBD1 (5 bases). The CDR3 totals 13 residues. In germline, CDR1 is ENHRY, CDR2 SYGVKD. The V and J ends lost 7 bases and 7 bases respectively, with 14 bases between them.

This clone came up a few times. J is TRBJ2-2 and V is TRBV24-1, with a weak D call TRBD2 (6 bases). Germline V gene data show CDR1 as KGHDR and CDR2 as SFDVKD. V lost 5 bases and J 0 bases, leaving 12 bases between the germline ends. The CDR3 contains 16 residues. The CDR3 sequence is CATSAGGVTNTGELFF. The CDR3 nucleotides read TGTGCCACCAGTGCAGGCGGGGTAACGAACACCGGGGAGCTGTTTTTT.

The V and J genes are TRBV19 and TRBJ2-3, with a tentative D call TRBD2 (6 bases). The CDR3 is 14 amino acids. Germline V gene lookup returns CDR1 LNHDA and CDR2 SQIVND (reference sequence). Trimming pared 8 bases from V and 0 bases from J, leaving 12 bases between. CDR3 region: CASRSGSSTDTQYF. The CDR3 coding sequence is TGTGCCAGTCGATCCGGGAGTAGCACAGATACGCAGTATTTT.

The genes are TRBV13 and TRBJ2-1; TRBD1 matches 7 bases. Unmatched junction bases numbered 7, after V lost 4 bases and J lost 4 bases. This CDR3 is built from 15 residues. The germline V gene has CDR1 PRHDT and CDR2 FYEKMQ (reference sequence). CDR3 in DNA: TGTGCCAGCAGCTCAAGGGGGCGCACTTACAATGAGCAGTTCTTC. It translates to CASSSRGRTYNEQFF.

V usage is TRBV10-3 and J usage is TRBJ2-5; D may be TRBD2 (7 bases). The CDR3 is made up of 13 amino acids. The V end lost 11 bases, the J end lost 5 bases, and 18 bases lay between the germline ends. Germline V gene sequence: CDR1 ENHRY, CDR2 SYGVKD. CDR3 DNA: TGTGCCGTAGGTGGGGGGGGGCCCGAGACCCAGTACTTC. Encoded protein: CAVGGGGPETQYF.

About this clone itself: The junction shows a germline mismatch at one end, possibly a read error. The CDR3 bases are TGTGCCAGCTCCCCACAGGGGGCTGCTAATGAAAAACTGTTTTTT. It translates to CASSPQGAANEKLFF. This rearrangement joins TRBV18 to TRBJ1-4; 9 bases map to TRBD1. Per the germline V gene, CDR1 is KGHSH and CDR2 is LQKENI. The CDR3 length is 15 residues.

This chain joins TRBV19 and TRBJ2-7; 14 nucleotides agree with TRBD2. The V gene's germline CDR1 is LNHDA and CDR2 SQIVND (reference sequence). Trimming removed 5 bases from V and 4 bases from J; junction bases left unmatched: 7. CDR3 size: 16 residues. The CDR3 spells CASSFGTSGSPYEQYF. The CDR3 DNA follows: TGTGCCAGTAGTTTCGGGACTAGCGGGAGTCCATACGAGCAGTACTTC.

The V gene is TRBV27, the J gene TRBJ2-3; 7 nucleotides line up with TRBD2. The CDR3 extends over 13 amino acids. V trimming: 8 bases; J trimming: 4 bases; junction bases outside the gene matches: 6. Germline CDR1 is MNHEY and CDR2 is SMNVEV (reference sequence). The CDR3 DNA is TGTGCCAGCCGGCGGGAGATCGCAGATACGCAGTATTTT. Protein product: CASRREIADTQYF.

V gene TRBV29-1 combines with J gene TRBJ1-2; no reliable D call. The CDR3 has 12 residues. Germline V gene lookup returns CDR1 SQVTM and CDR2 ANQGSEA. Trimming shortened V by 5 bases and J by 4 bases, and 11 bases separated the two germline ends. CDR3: CSVRWYGYGYTF. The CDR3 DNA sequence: TGCAGCGTTCGATGGTACGGCTATGGCTACACCTTC.

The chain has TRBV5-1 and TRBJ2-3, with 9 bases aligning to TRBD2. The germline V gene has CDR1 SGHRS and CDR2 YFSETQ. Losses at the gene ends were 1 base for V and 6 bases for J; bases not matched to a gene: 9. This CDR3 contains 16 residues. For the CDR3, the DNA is TGCGCCAGCAGCTTGAGAGTAGCGGGGGTAACGGATACGCAGTATTTT. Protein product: CASSLRVAGVTDTQYF.

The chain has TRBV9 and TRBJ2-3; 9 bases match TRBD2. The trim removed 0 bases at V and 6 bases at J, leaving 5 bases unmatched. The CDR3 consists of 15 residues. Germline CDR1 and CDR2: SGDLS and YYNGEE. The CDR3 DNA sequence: TGTGCCAGCAGCGTAGTTAGCGGGAGTTGGGATACGCAGTATTTT. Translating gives CASSVVSGSWDTQYF.

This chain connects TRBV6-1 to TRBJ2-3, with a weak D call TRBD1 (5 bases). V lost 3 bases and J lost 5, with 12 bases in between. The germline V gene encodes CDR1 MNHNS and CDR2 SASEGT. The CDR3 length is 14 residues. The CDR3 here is CASSEGPSGDTQYF. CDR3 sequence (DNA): TGTGCCAGCAGTGAGGGGCCCTCGGGAGATACGCAGTATTTT.

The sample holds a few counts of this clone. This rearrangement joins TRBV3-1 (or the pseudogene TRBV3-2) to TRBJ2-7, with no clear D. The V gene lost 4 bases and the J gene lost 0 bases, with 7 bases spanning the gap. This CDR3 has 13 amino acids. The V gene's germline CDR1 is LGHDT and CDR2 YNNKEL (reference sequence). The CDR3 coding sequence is TGTGCCAGCAGCCGGCGACACTCCTACGAGCAGTACTTC. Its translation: CASSRRHSYEQYF.

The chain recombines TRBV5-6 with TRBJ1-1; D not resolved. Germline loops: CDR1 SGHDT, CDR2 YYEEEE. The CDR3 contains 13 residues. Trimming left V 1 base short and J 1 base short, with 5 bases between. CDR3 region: CASSLLSNTEAFF. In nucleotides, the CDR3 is TGTGCCAGCAGCTTGCTGTCGAACACTGAAGCTTTCTTT.

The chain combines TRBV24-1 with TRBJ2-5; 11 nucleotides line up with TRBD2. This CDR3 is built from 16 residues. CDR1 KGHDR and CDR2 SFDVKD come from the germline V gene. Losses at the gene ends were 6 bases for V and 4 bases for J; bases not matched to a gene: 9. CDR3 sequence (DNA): TGTGCCACCAGTTCCCCCACTAGCGGGAGATTAGAGACCCAGTACTTC. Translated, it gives CATSSPTSGRLETQYF.

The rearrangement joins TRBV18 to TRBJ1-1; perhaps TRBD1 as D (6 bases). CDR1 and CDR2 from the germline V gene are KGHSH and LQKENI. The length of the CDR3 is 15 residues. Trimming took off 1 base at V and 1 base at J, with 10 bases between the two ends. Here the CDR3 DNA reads TGTGCCAGCTCACCACATTTACAGGGGAACACTGAAGCTTTCTTT. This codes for CASSPHLQGNTEAFF.

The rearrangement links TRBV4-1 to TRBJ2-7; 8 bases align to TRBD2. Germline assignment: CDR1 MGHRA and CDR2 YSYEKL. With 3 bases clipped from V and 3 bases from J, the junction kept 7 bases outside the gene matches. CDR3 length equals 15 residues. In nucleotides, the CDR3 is TGCGCCAGCAGCCATACCCCGGGACTAGTCTACGAGCAGTACTTC. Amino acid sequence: CASSHTPGLVYEQYF.

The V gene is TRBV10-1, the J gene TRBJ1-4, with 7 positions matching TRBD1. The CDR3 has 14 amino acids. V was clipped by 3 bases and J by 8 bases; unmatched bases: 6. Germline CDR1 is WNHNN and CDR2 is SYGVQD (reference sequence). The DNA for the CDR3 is TGCGCCAGCAGTGACGACAGGGCGAGGGAAAAACTGTTTTTT. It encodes CASSDDRAREKLFF.

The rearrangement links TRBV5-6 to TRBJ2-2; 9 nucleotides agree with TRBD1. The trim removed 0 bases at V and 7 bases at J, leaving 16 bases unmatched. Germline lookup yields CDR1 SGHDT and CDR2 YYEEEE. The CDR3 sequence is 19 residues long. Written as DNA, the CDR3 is TGTGCCAGCAGCTTGGCCTCGAGCTTTGGGACAGGGCGCGGCGGGGAGCTGTTTTTT. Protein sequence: CASSLASSFGTGRGGELFF.

The CDR3 reads CASSVGSGGGYGYTF. The CDR3 region has the DNA TGTGCCAGCAGCGTAGGGTCAGGGGGCGGCTATGGCTACACCTTC. V and J are TRBV9 and TRBJ1-2; 8 bases fit TRBD1. Germline V lookup: CDR1 SGDLS, CDR2 YYNGEE. With 0 bases clipped from V and 4 bases from J, the junction kept 5 bases outside the gene matches. CDR3 length: 15 amino acids.

The CDR3 nucleotides are TGTGCCAGCAGTTACCATGGGACAGGGGGCTACGAGCAGTACTTC. This sequence encodes CASSYHGTGGYEQYF. V is TRBV6-2 or TRBV6-3 and J is TRBJ2-7; 11 nucleotides agree with TRBD1. V was clipped by 2 bases and J by 3 bases; unmatched bases: 3. In germline, CDR1 is MNHEY, CDR2 SVGEGT. This CDR3 region has 15 residues.

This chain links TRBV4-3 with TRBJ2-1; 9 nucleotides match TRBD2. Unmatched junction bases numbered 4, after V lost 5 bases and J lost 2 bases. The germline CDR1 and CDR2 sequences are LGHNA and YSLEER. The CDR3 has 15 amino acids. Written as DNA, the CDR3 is TGCGCCAGCAGCGAAGGACTAGCGCCCTACAATGAGCAGTTCTTC. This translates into CASSEGLAPYNEQFF.

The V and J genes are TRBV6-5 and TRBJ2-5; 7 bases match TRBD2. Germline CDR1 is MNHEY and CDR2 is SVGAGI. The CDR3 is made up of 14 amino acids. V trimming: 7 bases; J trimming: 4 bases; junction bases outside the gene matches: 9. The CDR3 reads CASIRGGEGETQYF. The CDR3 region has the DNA TGTGCCAGCATACGAGGAGGGGAGGGAGAGACCCAGTACTTC.

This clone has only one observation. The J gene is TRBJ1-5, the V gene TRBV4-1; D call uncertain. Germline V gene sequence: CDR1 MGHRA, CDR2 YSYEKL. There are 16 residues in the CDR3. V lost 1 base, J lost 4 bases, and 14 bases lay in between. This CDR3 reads CASSQVVGVGNQPQHF. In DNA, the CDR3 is TGCGCCAGCAGCCAAGTCGTCGGGGTTGGGAATCAGCCCCAGCATTTT.